The entry below describes one T cell receptor beta chain. Antigen specificity is unknown. This sample stems from a study of T cell responses to AZD1222 COVID-19 vaccine. Regarding the study as a whole: Among spike-specific TCRs, nearly half reportedly target unmutated variant regions.

Clones were sequenced by immunoSEQ multiplex PCR, and TCRdb holds only the in-frame ones, with some missing. Of more than 95,000 clones detected, around 92% appear once; the ten largest clones hold about 1.1%. The ends were cut back, 3 bases at V and 8 bases at J, with 5 bases in the middle. Germline V CDR1 and CDR2: LNHDA, SQIVND (reference sequence). The length of the CDR3 is 12 residues. J is TRBJ1-6 and V is TRBV19; D gene uncertain. The sequence was obtained from an adult in good health. The sample here was peripheral blood, taken on day 0 of AZD1222 vaccination. This chain's CDR3 is CASSISDSPLHF. CDR3 sequence (DNA): TGTGCCAGTAGTATCAGCGATTCACCCCTCCACTTT.